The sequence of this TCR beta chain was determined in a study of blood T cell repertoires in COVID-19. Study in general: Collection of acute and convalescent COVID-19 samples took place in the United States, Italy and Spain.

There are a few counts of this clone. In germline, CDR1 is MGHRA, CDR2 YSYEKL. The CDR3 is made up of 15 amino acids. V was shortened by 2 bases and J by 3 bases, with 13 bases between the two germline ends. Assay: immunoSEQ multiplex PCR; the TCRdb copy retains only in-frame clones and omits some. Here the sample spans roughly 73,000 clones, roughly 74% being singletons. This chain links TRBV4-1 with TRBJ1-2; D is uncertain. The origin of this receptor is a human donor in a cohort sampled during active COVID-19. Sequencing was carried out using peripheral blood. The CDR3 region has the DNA TGCGCCAGCAGCCAACAGGAGGGTAAGGACTATGGCTACACCTTC. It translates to CASSQQEGKDYGYTF.